This is a list of T cell receptor beta chains from one sample in a study of glioma-infiltrating T cells. TCRdb redid the calling of the multiplex PCR reads with MiXCR, one entry per CDR3 protein. Of around 190,000 distinct CDR3 sequences detected, roughly a third appear once; the ten largest clones hold roughly 21%. Sequenced: glioma tissue, nonneoplastic brain tissue, or PBMCs (not recorded which). All receptors come from a human donor with low-grade glioma or glioblastoma, undergoing nonglioma brain surgery, or in good health (not recorded which). Both conserved end residues are part of each CDR3. Each record gives: D gene, V gene, CDR3 protein. The D gene is left open where the match is weak.

D: TRBD2
V: TRBV4-3
CDR3: CASSQRLLAGRTLGNEHFF

D: -
V: TRBV6-6
CDR3: CASSYSTGDYEQYF

D: -
V: TRBV7-2
CDR3: CASSSSGYGNQPQHF

D: -
V: TRBV18
CDR3: CASSRMDYEQYF

D: -
V: TRBV27
CDR3: CASSLRRENYGYTF

D: TRBD1
V: TRBV12-3/TRBV12-4
CDR3: CASSLTGEREQFF

D: -
V: TRBV4-2
CDR3: CASSQVSQYNEQFF

D: -
V: TRBV7-2
CDR3: CASSTVQAEQYF

D: -
V: TRBV19
CDR3: CASSIALTGPNQPQHF

D: -
V: TRBV4-3
CDR3: CASSQDSSRTYEQYF

D: -
V: TRBV14
CDR3: CASSQVNSVQFF

D: -
V: TRBV20-1
CDR3: CSASPPGNTYEQYF

D: TRBD2
V: TRBV11-2
CDR3: CASSLGPGLAWGYEQYF

D: TRBD2
V: TRBV20-1
CDR3: CSAPGLAGPEQFF